A single T cell receptor beta chain is shown here with its context. Its antigen is unidentified. This sample is part of a study of cytomegalovirus exposure and HLA in healthy donors. With 60 Vbeta and 13 Jbeta primers, the PCR was carried out. Generated by immunoSEQ multiplex PCR, the TCRdb table keeps only in-frame clones and is missing some. The table for this sample gives about 41,000 clones. General study results and limits: When presence/absence was analysed, sequencing depth was taken to be roughly uniform across donors. Previous analysis showed most TCR beta V segments were productive about 90% or about 30% of the time. A later analysis found that most CMV-associated TCR beta chains appeared HLA-restricted.

The donors, nominally healthy at sampling, likely had unrecorded immune exposures. The V and J ends lost 3 bases and 8 bases respectively, with 11 bases between them. This CDR3 is built from 13 residues. Germline lookup yields CDR1 SGHTA and CDR2 FQGTGA. The sequenced material came from PBMCs. The TCR originated in a man aged 25-45 years in good health and CMV-seronegative. The chain links TRBV7-3 to TRBJ2-1; the D is unclear. The CDR3 DNA sequence: TGTGCCAGCAGCTTGGGCCAGTTCGATGAGCAGTTCTTC. It specifies CASSLGQFDEQFF.